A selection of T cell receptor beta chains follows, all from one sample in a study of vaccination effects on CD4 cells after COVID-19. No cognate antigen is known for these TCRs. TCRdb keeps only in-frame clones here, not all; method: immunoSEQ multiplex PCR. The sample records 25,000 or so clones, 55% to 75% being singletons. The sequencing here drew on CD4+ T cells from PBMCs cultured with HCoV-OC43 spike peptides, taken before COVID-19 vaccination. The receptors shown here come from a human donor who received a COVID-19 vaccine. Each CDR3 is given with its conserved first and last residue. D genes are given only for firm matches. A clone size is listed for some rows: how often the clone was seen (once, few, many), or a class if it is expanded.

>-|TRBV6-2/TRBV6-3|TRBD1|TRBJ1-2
CASSYPGQGTTYGYTF
TGTGCCAGCAGTTACCCGGGACAGGGGACTACATATGGCTACACCTTC
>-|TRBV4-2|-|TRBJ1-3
CASSASGLFAGNTIYF
TGTGCCAGCAGCGCATCGGGACTCTTTGCTGGAAACACCATATATTTT
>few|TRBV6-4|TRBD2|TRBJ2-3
CASSPKREADTQYF
TGTGCCAGCAGTCCAAAGCGGGAGGCAGATACGCAGTATTTT
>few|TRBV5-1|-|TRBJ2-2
CASSFTVNTGELFF
TGCGCCAGCAGCTTCACGGTGAACACCGGGGAGCTGTTTTTT
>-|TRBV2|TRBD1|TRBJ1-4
CATGTGGNEKLFF
TGTGCCACCGGGACAGGGGGGAATGAAAAACTGTTTTTT
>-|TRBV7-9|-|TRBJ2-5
CASSLALGGAGETQYF
TGTGCCAGCAGCTTAGCTTTAGGAGGGGCGGGAGAGACCCAGTACTTC
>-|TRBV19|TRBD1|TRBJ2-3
CATQTGTGKSDTQYF
TGTGCCACCCAAACTGGGACAGGGAAATCGGATACGCAGTATTTT
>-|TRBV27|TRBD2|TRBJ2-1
CASSFLVLAGSYNEQFF
TGTGCCAGCAGTTTCCTAGTACTAGCGGGGAGCTACAATGAGCAGTTCTTC
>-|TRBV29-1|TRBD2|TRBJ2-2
CSVGVLLAGGPTGELFF
TGCAGCGTTGGAGTTTTACTAGCGGGGGGGCCTACCGGGGAGCTGTTTTTT
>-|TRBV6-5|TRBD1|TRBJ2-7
CAAARTGGNEQYF
TGTGCCGCCGCACGGACAGGGGGTAACGAGCAGTACTTC
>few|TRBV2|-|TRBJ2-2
CASHYAGELFF
TGTGCCAGCCATTACGCGGGGGAGCTGTTTTTT
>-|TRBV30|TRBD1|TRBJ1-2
CAWSVRPGTGNGYTF
TGTGCCTGGAGTGTAAGGCCCGGGACAGGGAATGGCTACACCTTC
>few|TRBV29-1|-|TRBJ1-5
CSGGDNSNQPQHF
TGCAGCGGCGGGGATAATAGCAATCAGCCCCAGCATTTT
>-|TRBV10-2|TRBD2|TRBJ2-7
CASSEMGRGGRAYEQYF
TGCGCCAGCAGTGAGATGGGGCGGGGGGGCCGCGCCTACGAGCAGTACTTC
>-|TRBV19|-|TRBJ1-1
CASSAGLTGNTEAFF
TGTGCCAGTAGTGCGGGTCTAACAGGGAATACTGAAGCTTTCTTT
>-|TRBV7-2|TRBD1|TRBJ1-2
CASSRDRVNYGYTF
TGTGCCAGCAGCCGGGACAGGGTAAACTATGGCTACACCTTC
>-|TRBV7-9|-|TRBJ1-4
CASSFGQGEKLFF
TGTGCCAGCAGCTTTGGGCAGGGGGAAAAACTGTTTTTT
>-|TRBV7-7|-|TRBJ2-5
CASSSGRVFQETQYF
TGTGCCAGCAGCTCTGGTCGAGTGTTCCAAGAGACCCAGTACTTC
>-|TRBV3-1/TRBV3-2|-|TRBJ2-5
CASSQLSRLVWHF
TGTGCCAGCAGCCAATTATCGCGACTAGTCTGGCACTTC
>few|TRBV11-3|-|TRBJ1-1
CASSEGHPNTEAFF
TGTGCCAGCAGCGAGGGACACCCGAACACTGAAGCTTTCTTT
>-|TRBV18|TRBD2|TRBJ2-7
CASSTREGEQYF
TGTGCCAGCTCTACGAGGGAGGGCGAGCAGTACTTC
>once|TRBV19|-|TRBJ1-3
CASSSHSGNTIYF
TGTGCCAGTAGTAGCCATTCTGGAAACACCATATATTTT
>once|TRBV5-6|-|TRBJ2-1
CASSRENWQFF
TGTGCCAGCAGCCGAGAAAATTGGCAGTTCTTC
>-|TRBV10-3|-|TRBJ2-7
CAISESPEGYEQYF
TGTGCCATCAGTGAGTCCCCAGAGGGGTACGAGCAGTACTTC
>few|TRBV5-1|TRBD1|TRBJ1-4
CASKPGTEVEKLFF
TGCGCCAGCAAACCCGGGACAGAGGTAGAAAAACTGTTTTTT
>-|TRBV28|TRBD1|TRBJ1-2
CASSATGVGYTF
TGTGCCAGCAGTGCCACAGGGGTTGGCTACACCTTC
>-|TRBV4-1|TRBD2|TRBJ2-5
CASSQEKSRAGVAGETQYF
TGCGCCAGCAGCCAAGAAAAAAGTCGCGCCGGGGTAGCGGGAGAGACCCAGTACTTC
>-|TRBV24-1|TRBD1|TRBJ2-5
CATSDTPGQGGIQYF
TGTGCCACCAGTGATACCCCGGGACAGGGAGGTATCCAGTACTTC
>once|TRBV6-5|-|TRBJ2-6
CASSYGSQAGANVLTF
TGTGCCAGCAGTTACGGGTCGCAAGCTGGGGCCAACGTCCTGACTTTC
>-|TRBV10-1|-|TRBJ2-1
CASSDLADSFYNEQFF
TGCGCCAGCAGTGACTTGGCAGACTCCTTCTACAATGAGCAGTTCTTC
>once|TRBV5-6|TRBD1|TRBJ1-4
CASSFTGGRGEKLFF
TGTGCCAGCAGCTTCACAGGGGGACGAGGGGAAAAACTGTTTTTT
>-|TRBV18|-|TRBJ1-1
CASSPGEFMMNTEAFF
TGTGCCAGCTCACCGGGAGAGTTCATGATGAACACTGAAGCTTTCTTT
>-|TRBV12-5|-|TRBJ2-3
CASRAVTSTDTQYF
TGTGCTAGTCGCGCGGTTACTAGCACAGATACGCAGTATTTT
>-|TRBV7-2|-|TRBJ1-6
CASSLTANSPLHF
TGTGCCAGCAGCTTAACAGCCAATTCACCCCTCCACTTT
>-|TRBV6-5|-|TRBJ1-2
CASRSTEGYTF
TGTGCCAGCAGGAGTACGGAGGGCTACACCTTC
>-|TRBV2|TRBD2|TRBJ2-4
CASSPPGLAGEDIQYF
TGTGCCAGCAGTCCCCCGGGACTAGCGGGGGAGGACATTCAGTACTTC
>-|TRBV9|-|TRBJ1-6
CASSLKGGGAYNSPLHF
TGTGCCAGCAGCTTGAAGGGTGGGGGGGCCTATAATTCACCCCTCCACTTT
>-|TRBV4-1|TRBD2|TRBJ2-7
CASSQESSGRAYEQYF
TGCGCCAGCAGCCAAGAGTCTAGCGGGAGGGCCTACGAGCAGTACTTC
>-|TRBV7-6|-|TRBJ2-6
CASSSGPLISGANVLTF
TGTGCCAGCAGCTCCGGACCGCTCATCTCTGGGGCCAACGTCCTGACTTTC
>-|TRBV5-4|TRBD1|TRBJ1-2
CASSPPDRVNYGYTF
TGTGCCAGCAGCCCGCCGGACAGGGTCAACTATGGCTACACCTTC
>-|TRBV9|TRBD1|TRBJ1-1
CASSVTVGTGGTEAFF
TGTGCCAGCAGCGTAACCGTCGGGACAGGGGGGACTGAAGCTTTCTTT
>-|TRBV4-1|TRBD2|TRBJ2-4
CASSREPGLAGGRAKNIQYF
TGCGCCAGCAGCCGAGAGCCGGGACTAGCGGGGGGCAGGGCCAAAAACATTCAGTACTTC
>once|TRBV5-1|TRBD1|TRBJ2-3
CASSLDRGRSDTQYF
TGCGCCAGCAGCTTGGACAGGGGGCGTTCAGATACGCAGTATTTT
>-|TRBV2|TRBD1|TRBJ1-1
CASTQGGGATEAFF
TGTGCCAGCACCCAAGGAGGGGGCGCGACTGAAGCTTTCTTT
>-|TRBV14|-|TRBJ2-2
CASSQETRGLPNTGELFF
TGTGCCAGCAGCCAAGAAACTCGAGGCCTCCCGAACACCGGGGAGCTGTTTTTT